These 4 T cell receptor beta chains were all obtained from the same sample, sequenced in a study of T cells of healthy individuals. Each CDR3 protein is one row after TCRdb ran MiXCR on the 5' RACE reads. Counted here are some 39,000 distinct CDR3 sequences, approximately 5% occurring once; the ten biggest clones make up under 10%. The receptors originated from a human donor in good health.

This clonotype came up many times. The chain carries TRBV6-1 and TRBJ2-5; D perhaps matches TRBD1 (6 bases). The germline V gene encodes CDR1 MNHNS and CDR2 SASEGT. This CDR3 contains 15 residues. The V end lost 7 bases, the J end lost 2 bases, and 17 bases lay between the germline ends. The CDR3 DNA reads TGTGCCAGCATCCGGCAGGGGAGATCACAAGAGACCCAGTACTTC. This codes for CASIRQGRSQETQYF.

This clonotype has only a few counts. This chain joins TRBV5-6 and TRBJ2-1; 14 bases are a match to TRBD2. The CDR3 totals 15 residues. V lost 4 bases, J lost 14 bases, and 11 bases stayed unmatched. Germline-derived CDR1 and CDR2 are SGHDT and YYEEEE. The CDR3 region is CASSLSGLAGGYEFF. The CDR3, as DNA: TGTGCCAGCAGCCTCTCTGGACTAGCGGGGGGCTACGAGTTCTTC.

This clonotype showed up just a few times. The chain recombines TRBV7-6 with TRBJ2-1; a possible D gene is TRBD2 (6 bases). V lost 3 bases to trimming and J lost 6 bases, with 15 bases between them. CDR3 length: 15 amino acids. Germline assignment: CDR1 SGHVS and CDR2 FNYEAQ. The CDR3 DNA reads as TGTGCCAGCAGCTTCCCTCCCCGGGGAGGCAATGAGCAGTTCTTC. Residues: CASSFPPRGGNEQFF.

This clonotype was detected only a few times. V and J are TRBV30 and TRBJ1-6; D is unresolved. The CDR3 length is 14 residues. The germline V and J ends were trimmed by 3 bases and 5 bases, with 11 bases remaining between them. In germline, CDR1 is GTSNPN, CDR2 SVGIG (reference sequence). For the CDR3, the DNA is TGTGCCTGGAGGGACCGGACGGATAATTCACCCCTCCACTTT. Amino acids: CAWRDRTDNSPLHF. The full variable domain, completed using reference TRBV30 and TRBJ1-6, is SQTIHQWPATLVQPVGSPLSLECTVEGTSNPNLYWYRQAAGRGLQLLFYSVGIGQISSEVPQNLSASRPQDRQFILSSKKLLLSDSGFYLCAWRDRTDNSPLHFGNGTRLTVT.